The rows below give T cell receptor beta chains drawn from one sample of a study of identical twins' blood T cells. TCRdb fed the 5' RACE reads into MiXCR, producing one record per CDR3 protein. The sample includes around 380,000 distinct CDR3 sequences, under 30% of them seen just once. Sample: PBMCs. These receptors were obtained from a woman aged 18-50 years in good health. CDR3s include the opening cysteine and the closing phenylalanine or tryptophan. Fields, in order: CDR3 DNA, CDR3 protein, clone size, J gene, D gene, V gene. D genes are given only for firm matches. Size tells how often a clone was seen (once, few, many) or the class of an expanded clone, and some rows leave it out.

TGTGCCAGCTGGCGAGACCTTAGCGCGGAGACCCAGTACTTC CASWRDLSAETQYF once TRBJ2-5 - TRBV6-6
TGCGCCAGCAGCTTTCAGACAGGACCCTCTGAAGCTTTCTTT CASSFQTGPSEAFF - TRBJ1-1 - TRBV5-1
TGTGCTAGTGGTTTGGTGTCCCGGGGTTTGGGTAGGGGCACTGAAGCTTTCTTT CASGLVSRGLGRGTEAFF - TRBJ1-1 - TRBV12-5
TGTGCCATCAACCGACAGGGTTCAAACACTGAAGCTTTCTTT CAINRQGSNTEAFF few TRBJ1-1 TRBD1 TRBV10-3
TGTGCCAGCAGCTTACTTCCCCATGGTCAGCCCCAGCATTTT CASSLLPHGQPQHF few TRBJ1-5 - TRBV11-1
TGTGCCAGCAGCGTAGAGAGGACCCTCCCTCATGAGCAGTTCTTC CASSVERTLPHEQFF - TRBJ2-1 - TRBV9
TGTGCTAGTGGTTTGGTAGACCGACCTAACTATGGCTACACCTTC CASGLVDRPNYGYTF - TRBJ1-2 - TRBV12-5
TGTGCCATCAGTGAGTGGACTGAAGCTTTCTTT CAISEWTEAFF few TRBJ1-1 - TRBV10-3
TGTGCCAGCAGTTACCGCGTGACTAGCGGGATCCCCTACGAGCAGTACTTC CASSYRVTSGIPYEQYF - TRBJ2-7 TRBD2 TRBV6-5
TGCGCCAGCAGCCAAGATCTTGCGGGGTCTAACTATGGCTACACCTTC CASSQDLAGSNYGYTF many TRBJ1-2 - TRBV4-3
TGCAGTGGGGGACAGGCCTACGAGCAGTACTTC CSGGQAYEQYF - TRBJ2-7 TRBD1 TRBV20-1
TGCGCCAGCAGCACCTCCCGGACCGGGGAGCTGTTTTTT CASSTSRTGELFF many TRBJ2-2 - TRBV5-1
TGCGCCAGCAGCTTTTACACAGGGAAAGAAGAGACCCAGTACTTC CASSFYTGKEETQYF few TRBJ2-5 - TRBV5-1
TGTGCCAGCAGTGAAGGCGGAGTGATCAATCAGCCCCAGCATTTT CASSEGGVINQPQHF many TRBJ1-5 - TRBV25-1
TGTGCCAGCAGTTTAAATGGGGGCCCCACTGAAGCTTTCTTT CASSLNGGPTEAFF few TRBJ1-1 - TRBV2